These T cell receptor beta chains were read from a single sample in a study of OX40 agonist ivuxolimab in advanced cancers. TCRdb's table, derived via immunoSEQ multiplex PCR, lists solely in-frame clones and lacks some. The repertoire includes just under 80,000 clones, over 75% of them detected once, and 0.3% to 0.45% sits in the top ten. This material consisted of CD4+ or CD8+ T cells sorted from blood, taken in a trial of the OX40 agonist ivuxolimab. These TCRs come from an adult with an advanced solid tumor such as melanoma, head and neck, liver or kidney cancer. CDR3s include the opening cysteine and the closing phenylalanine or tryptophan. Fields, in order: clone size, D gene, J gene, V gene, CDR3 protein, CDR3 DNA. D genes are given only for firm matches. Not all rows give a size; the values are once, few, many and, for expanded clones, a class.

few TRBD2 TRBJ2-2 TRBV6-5 CASRPTSGGELFF TGTGCCAGCAGACCTACTAGCGGCGGGGAGCTGTTTTTT
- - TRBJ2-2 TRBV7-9 CASSLEWAGELFF TGTGCCAGCAGCTTGGAGTGGGCCGGGGAGCTGTTTTTT
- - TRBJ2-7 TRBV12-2 CASRLARGKAYEQYF TGTGCAAGTCGCTTAGCGAGGGGGAAAGCCTACGAGCAGTACTTC
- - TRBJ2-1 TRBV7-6 CASSLSGASYNEQFF TGTGCCAGCAGCCTTAGCGGAGCCAGTTACAATGAGCAGTTCTTC
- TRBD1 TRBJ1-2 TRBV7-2 CASSPGTGSYGYTF TGTGCCAGCAGCCCCGGGACAGGGTCCTATGGCTACACCTTC
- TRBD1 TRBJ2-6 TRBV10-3 CAISDAGTAISGANVLTF TGTGCCATCAGTGACGCCGGGACAGCTATCTCTGGGGCCAACGTCCTGACTTTC
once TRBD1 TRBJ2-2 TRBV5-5 CASSLPGTGGSGELFF TGTGCCAGCAGCTTACCCGGGACAGGGGGCTCCGGGGAGCTGTTTTTT
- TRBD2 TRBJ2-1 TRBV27 CASSLSSGSLEQFF TGTGCCAGCAGTTTAAGTAGCGGGAGTCTTGAGCAGTTCTTC
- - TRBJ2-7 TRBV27 CASSFKAGRETNPYEQYF TGTGCCAGCAGTTTTAAGGCCGGTAGGGAAACTAATCCCTACGAGCAGTACTTC
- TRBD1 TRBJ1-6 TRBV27 CASSLSGTGRAYNSPLHF TGTGCCAGCAGTTTATCTGGGACAGGGCGAGCCTATAATTCACCCCTCCACTTT
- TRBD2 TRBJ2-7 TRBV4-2 CASSQDALAGSSAGF TGTGCCAGCAGCCAAGATGCACTAGCGGGGTCCTCGGCGGGTTTC
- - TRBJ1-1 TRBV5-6 CASSFYLQGPEAFF TGTGCCAGCAGCTTTTATCTCCAGGGCCCTGAAGCTTTCTTT
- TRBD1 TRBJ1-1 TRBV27 CASSFHRGATEAFF TGTGCCAGCAGTTTTCACAGGGGGGCCACTGAAGCTTTCTTT
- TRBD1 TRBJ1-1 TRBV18 CASSPNAGGLGTEAFF TGTGCCAGCTCACCAAATGCAGGGGGCCTGGGCACTGAAGCTTTCTTT
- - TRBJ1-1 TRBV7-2 CASSPAGFYMNTEAFF TGTGCCAGCAGCCCCGCAGGGTTCTACATGAACACTGAAGCTTTCTTT
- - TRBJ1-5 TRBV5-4 CASSLAGEQPQHF TGTGCCAGCAGCTTGGCGGGGGAGCAGCCCCAGCATTTT
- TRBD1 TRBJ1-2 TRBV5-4 CASSLELGQVSNYGYTF TGTGCCAGCAGCTTGGAACTCGGACAGGTGTCTAACTATGGCTACACCTTC
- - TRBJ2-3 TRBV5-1 CASSLVRGRDTDTQYF TGCGCCAGCAGCTTGGTAAGGGGAAGGGACACAGATACGCAGTATTTT
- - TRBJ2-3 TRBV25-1 CASSDERSSTDTQYF TGTGCCAGCAGTGATGAGCGGTCTAGCACAGATACGCAGTATTTT
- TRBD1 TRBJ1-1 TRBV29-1 CSAWTGMRTEAFF TGCAGCGCTTGGACAGGGATGAGAACTGAAGCTTTCTTT
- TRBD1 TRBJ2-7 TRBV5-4 CASSRGTGGYEQYF TGTGCCAGCAGCCGAGGGACAGGGGGCTACGAGCAGTACTTC
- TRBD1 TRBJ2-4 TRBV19 CASSIKGQGSGNIQYF TGTGCCAGTAGTATAAAAGGACAGGGGTCGGGAAACATTCAGTACTTC
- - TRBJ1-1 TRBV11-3 CASSTGEFNTEAFF TGTGCCAGCAGCACCGGGGAATTTAACACTGAAGCTTTCTTT
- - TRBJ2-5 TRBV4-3 CASSQRRGETQYF TGCGCCAGCAGCCAGAGACGTGGAGAGACCCAGTACTTC
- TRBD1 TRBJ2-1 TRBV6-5 CASSYISGQGRSEQFF TGTGCCAGCAGTTACATTTCGGGACAGGGTCGGAGTGAGCAGTTCTTC
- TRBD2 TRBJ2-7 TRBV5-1 CASSSQRPGLASASSYEQYF TGCGCCAGCAGCTCCCAACGGCCGGGACTAGCTTCGGCAAGCTCCTACGAGCAGTACTTC
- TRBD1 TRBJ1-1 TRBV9 CASSAGTGRPVGFEAFF TGTGCCAGCAGCGCCGGGACAGGGAGGCCGGTGGGGTTCGAAGCTTTCTTT
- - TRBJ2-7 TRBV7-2 CASSLIRSGEQYF TGTGCCAGCAGCTTAATAAGGTCCGGCGAGCAGTACTTC
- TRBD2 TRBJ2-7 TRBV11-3 CASSLTSAYEQYF TGTGCCAGCAGTCTGACTAGCGCCTACGAGCAGTACTTC
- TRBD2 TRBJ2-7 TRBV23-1 CASDTPEAETSVYEQYF TGCGCCAGCGACACTCCGGAAGCGGAGACTAGCGTCTACGAGCAGTACTTC
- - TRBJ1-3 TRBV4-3 CASSQELFGSLSGNTIYF TGCGCCAGCAGCCAAGAGTTGTTCGGCAGCCTCTCTGGAAACACCATATATTTT